The 22 T cell receptor beta chains below all came from one sample that was sequenced in a study of metastatic and nonmetastatic thyroid tumors. TCRdb re-clonotyped the PCR reads through MiXCR. The table includes some 29,000 clones, 7% to 8% detected once. Every patient was untreated before thyroid surgery. Input material: blood. The receptors were gathered from a female donor with papillary thyroid cancer or a benign thyroid nodule (not recorded which). Some clones in this sample may be carry-over from other donors' samples.

The table lists this clone with many counts. The genes are TRBV24-1 and TRBJ1-2; weak D call: TRBD1 (5 bases). Trimming stripped 4 bases from V and 7 bases from J, with 6 bases between. Germline V gives CDR1 KGHDR, CDR2 SFDVKD. The length of the CDR3 is 11 residues. CDR3 in amino acids: CATSERGGYTF. The DNA for the CDR3 is TGTGCCACCAGTGAGAGGGGTGGCTACACCTTC.

Comment on this clone: A read error may explain this, as a much larger clone is one base away. It is likely a read error, because the conserved phenylalanine at the end of the CDR3 is missing. Other DNA sequences in the same sample also yield this CDR3. The chain is built from TRBV5-1 and TRBJ1-2; D perhaps matches TRBD1 (5 bases). Germline values: CDR1 SGHRS, CDR2 YFSETQ. There are 15 residues in the CDR3. V was pared by 3 bases and J by 0 bases, with 12 bases between. The CDR3 DNA follows: TGCGCCAGCAGCTCCCCGGACAAAGCTAACTATGGCTACACCTCC. As protein: CASSSPDKANYGYTS.

This clone came up many times. Additional DNA sequences in this sample encode the identical CDR3. The rearrangement joins TRBV2 to TRBJ1-2; 9 bases align to TRBD1. Looked up from germline, CDR1 is SNHLY and CDR2 is FYNNEI. The trim removed 7 bases at V and 6 bases at J, leaving 15 bases unmatched. The CDR3 spans 16 residues. The CDR3 DNA reads TGTGCCAGCACCCCGATGAGGGGACAGGGAGCTCATGGCTACACCTTC. The encoded protein is CASTPMRGQGAHGYTF.

This clone has a count of ten or more. V is TRBV20-1 and J is TRBJ2-1; 9 bases are a match to TRBD2. Germline values: CDR1 DFQATT, CDR2 SNEGSKA (reference sequence). V trimming: 0 bases; J trimming: 12 bases; junction bases outside the gene matches: 12. This CDR3 spans 15 amino acids. CDR3 in DNA: TGCAGTGCTAGAGATCAGTTAGCGGGGGTACAAGGGCAGTTCTTC. Translating it yields CSARDQLAGVQGQFF.

The table lists this clone with many counts. The rearrangement links TRBV14 to TRBJ1-6, with D uncertain. CDR1 is SGHDN and CDR2 is FVKESK in the germline V gene. The V gene lost 0 bases and the J gene lost 12 bases, with 18 bases spanning the gap. The CDR3 length is 16 residues. In DNA form, the CDR3 reads TGTGCCAGCAGCCAAGATCGAGTCAGTACCCTAGGACCCCTCCACTTT. This translates into CASSQDRVSTLGPLHF. Full variable domain (remainder filled in from reference TRBV14 and TRBJ1-6): EAGVTQFPSHSVIEKGQTVTLRCDPISGHDNLYWYRRVMGKEIKFLLHFVKESKQDESGMPNNRFLAERTGGTYSTLKVQPAELEDSGVYFCASSQDRVSTLGPLHFGNGTRLTVT.

This clone was observed at least ten times. Other DNA variants within this sample encode the same CDR3. The rearrangement links TRBV20-1 to TRBJ2-3, with 14 bases lining up with TRBD2. The V and J ends lost 2 bases and 3 bases, in that order; junction bases with no gene match: 4. In germline, CDR1 is DFQATT, CDR2 SNEGSKA (reference sequence). The CDR3 has 16 residues. This CDR3 reads CSARSWTSGRTDTQYF. The CDR3 bases are TGCAGTGCTAGATCCTGGACTAGCGGGAGGACAGATACGCAGTATTTT.

In this sample, this clone turned up many times. The chain is built from TRBV5-8 and TRBJ2-7, with 7 bases matching TRBD1. The ends lost 3 bases at V and 3 bases at J; junction bases unmatched: 12. This CDR3 has 16 amino acids. CDR1 is SGHTS and CDR2 is YDEGEE in the germline V gene. The CDR3 spells CASSSTRTGRRYEQYF. The CDR3 DNA is TGTGCCAGCAGCTCGACCCGGACAGGCAGGCGCTACGAGCAGTACTTC.

The CDR3 DNA sequence: TGCGCCAGCAGCTACGACGGGGGGAACACTGAAGCTTTCTTT. The encoded protein is CASSYDGGNTEAFF. The rearrangement links TRBV5-1 to TRBJ1-1; TRBD1 is a possible D gene (5 bases). Germline CDR1 SGHRS, CDR2 YFSETQ. This CDR3 is built from 14 residues. The V end was cut by 3 bases, the J end by 1 base, with 10 bases between.

By frequency in the sample, this clone is medium-sized. The chain combines TRBV28 with TRBJ2-7; the D is unclear. The V end lost 2 bases, the J end lost 2 bases, and 10 bases lay between the germline ends. The CDR3 totals 14 residues. Germline assignment: CDR1 MDHEN and CDR2 SYDVKM. The CDR3 DNA reads as TGTGCCAGCAGTTTACAGTCAGGACCCTACGAGCAGTACTTC. Protein product: CASSLQSGPYEQYF.

This clone was observed at least ten times. The chain couples TRBV7-8 to TRBJ2-3, with TRBD2 as a possible D gene (6 bases). V shed 6 bases and J shed 4 bases, with 11 bases lying between them. The length of the CDR3 is 13 residues. Germline-derived CDR1 and CDR2 are SGHVS and FQNEAQ. In nucleotides, the CDR3 is TGTGCCAGCAGGAGGGACTTCGCAGATACGCAGTATTTT. It codes for CASRRDFADTQYF.

There are many counts of this clone. The chain carries TRBV6-2 or TRBV6-3 and TRBJ1-1; D uncertain. CDR3 length: 13 amino acids. The germline CDR1 and CDR2 sequences are MNHEY and SVGEGT. Trimming removed 6 bases from V and 4 bases from J, with 12 bases in between. This CDR3 is CASSSGRSTEAFF. CDR3 sequence (DNA): TGTGCCAGCAGCTCCGGGCGCTCCACTGAAGCTTTCTTT.

This clone has a count of ten or more. The chain uses TRBV29-1 and TRBJ2-1; 10 bases align to TRBD2. Germline loops: CDR1 SQVTM, CDR2 ANQGSEA. V lost 7 bases to trimming and J lost 8 bases; unmatched junction nucleotides: 11. This CDR3 has 14 amino acids. The DNA for the CDR3 is TGCAGCGGGGGGGGTCTAGCGGGAGTTTATGAGCAGTTCTTC. Translation gives CSGGGLAGVYEQFF.

This clone was recorded many times. The rearrangement uses TRBV4-1 and TRBJ2-7, with TRBD1 identical over 9 bases. There are 16 residues in the CDR3. With V trimmed by 1 base and J by 7 bases, 11 bases remained unmatched. Germline V lookup: CDR1 MGHRA, CDR2 YSYEKL. The CDR3, as DNA: TGCGCCAGCAGCCAAGTGGCAACAGGGGGCATATGGGAGCAGTACTTC. Encoded protein: CASSQVATGGIWEQYF.

By share of the sample, this clone is medium-sized. J is TRBJ1-5 and V is TRBV19; weak D call: TRBD1 (6 bases). This CDR3 region has 14 residues. V gave up 6 bases and J gave up 11 bases, with 20 bases separating them. Germline V gene data show CDR1 as LNHDA and CDR2 as SQIVND (reference sequence). The CDR3 DNA sequence: TGTGCCAGTAGGACCAACCGGGACAAGCAGTCCCAGCATTTT. Protein product: CASRTNRDKQSQHF.

This clone has at least ten counts. The chain has TRBV20-1 and TRBJ1-1; D is undetermined. The CDR3 runs 12 residues. Germline CDR1 DFQATT, CDR2 SNEGSKA (reference sequence). Between the trimmed V and J ends, which lost 8 bases and 3 bases, there was a span of 13 bases. The CDR3 region is CSPSNVDTEAFF. The DNA of the CDR3 is TGCAGTCCGAGCAACGTGGACACTGAAGCTTTCTTT.

This clone was counted many times. This chain uses TRBV6-1 with TRBJ2-1; 9 positions agree with TRBD1. The CDR3 runs 15 residues. Germline V lookup: CDR1 MNHNS, CDR2 SASEGT. With 5 bases clipped from V and 4 bases from J, the junction kept 6 bases outside the gene matches. This chain's CDR3 is CASSPTGGAYNEQFF. The CDR3 coding sequence is TGTGCCAGCAGTCCTACAGGGGGCGCGTACAATGAGCAGTTCTTC.

This clone was detected ten times or more. The gene calls are TRBV5-1 and TRBJ2-3; 7 bases are a match to TRBD1. Germline CDR1 is SGHRS and CDR2 is YFSETQ. CDR3 length equals 15 residues. V lost 3 bases and J lost 1; bases outside the gene matches: 5. The CDR3 DNA reads TGCGCCAGCAGCTGGGGACAGCCAGGCACAGATACGCAGTATTTT. Amino acid sequence: CASSWGQPGTDTQYF.

This clone appeared many times. V and J are TRBV3-1 and TRBJ2-7; D possibly corresponds to TRBD1 (6 bases). Trimming pared 3 bases from V and 6 bases from J, leaving 12 bases between. This CDR3 is built from 13 residues. Germline CDR1 LGHDT, CDR2 YNNKEL (reference sequence). The CDR3 spells CASSQQTGPEQYF. The CDR3 bases are TGTGCCAGCAGCCAGCAAACAGGGCCCGAGCAGTACTTC.

This clone occurred many times. V usage is TRBV28 and J usage is TRBJ1-1; D is unclear. CDR1 and CDR2 (germline): MDHEN, SYDVKM. The CDR3 loop spans 14 amino acids. Trimming removed 0 bases from V and 6 bases from J, with 11 bases in between. The CDR3 loop reads CASSLWGKGAEAFF. CDR3 sequence (DNA): TGTGCCAGCAGTTTATGGGGTAAAGGCGCTGAAGCTTTCTTT.

Many counts were recorded for this clone. The V call is TRBV7-8, the J call TRBJ2-3; D gene unclear. CDR1 is SGHVS and CDR2 is FQNEAQ in the germline V gene. V was pared by 0 bases and J by 5 bases, with 3 bases between. The CDR3 sequence is 12 residues long. CDR3 in DNA: TGTGCCAGCAGCTTAGCGGTAGATACGCAGTATTTT. It is translated as CASSLAVDTQYF. The full variable domain, with the rest looked up from reference TRBV7-8 and TRBJ2-3, is GAGVSQSPRYKVAKRGQDVALRCDPISGHVSLFWYQQALGQGPEFLTYFQNEAQLDKSGLPSDRFFAERPEGSVSTLKIQRTQQEDSAVYLCASSLAVDTQYFGPGTRLTVL.

The V gene is TRBV5-4, the J gene TRBJ2-5, with 11 nucleotides matching TRBD2. Germline V CDR1 and CDR2: SGHNT, YYREEE (reference sequence). V lost 0 bases, J lost 7 bases, and 17 bases stayed unmatched. The CDR3 extends over 19 amino acids. CDR3 sequence: CASSLVVAGGSVPVRTQYF. CDR3 bases: TGTGCCAGCAGCTTGGTGGTAGCGGGAGGGTCGGTGCCCGTTAGGACCCAGTACTTC. The whole variable domain, filled in from reference TRBV5-4 and TRBJ2-5, reads ETGVTQSPTHLIKTRGQQVTLRCSSQSGHNTVSWYQQALGQGPQFIFQYYREEENGRGNFPPRFSGLQFPNYSSELNVNALELDDSALYLCASSLVVAGGSVPVRTQYFGPGTRLLVL.

This clone was recorded many times. The chain links TRBV6-4 to TRBJ1-5; D gene ambiguous. Germline V gene data show CDR1 as MRHNA and CDR2 as SNTAGT. The CDR3 sequence is 13 residues long. V lost 6 bases and J lost 4, with 10 bases in between. The CDR3 DNA sequence: TGTGCCAGCAGCTACACAGAGAATCAGCCCCAGCATTTT. It translates to CASSYTENQPQHF.